The 2 T cell receptor beta chains presented below share a single source sample, sequenced in a study of vaccination and CD4 T cells after COVID-19 (dated by TCRdb to between 2022 and 2023). Their antigens remain unidentified. Per the publication, the treatment or condition label means: roughly 10-day PBMC culture with coronavirus spike peptide pools or control peptides (ViraFEST assay). CD4+ T cells from unexposed donors were collected before the COVID-19 pandemic (2011-2018). Library creation used PCR. For sequencing, an Illumina iSeq 100 was employed. TCR sequencing of DNA from cultured CD4+ T cells used the Oncomine TCR Beta short-read assay at the Johns Hopkins FTIC core. TCRdb passed the public sequencing reads through fastp at Q25 and MiXCR, retaining productive beta sequences. Here each entry gathers all rows of one CDR3 protein and keeps the most common genes and DNA. For this sample there are over 7,500 distinct CDR3 sequences; roughly 30% appear just once. The top ten hold approximately 40% of the sample.

The sample was CD4+ T cells from blood, cultured in vitro. These receptors were obtained from a human donor in good health.

This sequence joins TRBV6-1 and TRBJ1-1; D is ambiguous. This CDR3 is 13 amino acids long. Per germline, CDR1 MNHNS and CDR2 SASEGT. Trimming shortened V by 7 bases and J by 4 bases, and 13 bases separated the two germline ends. The CDR3 here is CASTRAMITEAFF. For the CDR3, the DNA is TGTGCCAGCACGAGGGCCATGATCACTGAAGCTTTCTTT.

Only one count was recorded for this clonotype. The CDR3: CASSLNGGLDSYEQYF. CDR3 nucleotide sequence: TGCGCCAGCAGCTTAAACGGGGGCCTCGACTCCTACGAGCAGTACTTC. This sequence joins TRBV5-1 and TRBJ2-7; D is tentatively TRBD1 or TRBD2 (6 bases each). This CDR3 contains 16 residues. V was shortened by 2 bases and J by 0 bases, with 15 bases between the two germline ends. The germline V gene has CDR1 SGHRS and CDR2 YFSETQ.